The rows below give T cell receptor beta chains drawn from one sample of a study of blood T cell repertoires in COVID-19. Produced via immunoSEQ multiplex PCR; TCRdb's table is partial and in-frame only. This table holds about 280,000 clones, around 90% found once. Sequencing was carried out using peripheral blood. These receptors all stem from a woman aged 50 to 60 who had recovered from COVID-19. The CDR3 runs from the conserved cysteine through the conserved F or W. The order of the fields is D gene, J gene, clone size, V gene, CDR3 DNA, CDR3 protein. The D gene is left open where the match is weak. A row's size may be missing; if present it is once, few, many or a size class.

>-|TRBJ1-1|-|TRBV4-2
TGTGCCAGCAGCCAAGAGGGGAGGCGGGGCACTGAAGCTTTCTTT
CASSQEGRRGTEAFF
>-|TRBJ1-5|once|TRBV27
TGTGCCAGCAGTTCTCGGGTCGTTACGGGGAGCAATCAGCCCCAGCATTTT
CASSSRVVTGSNQPQHF
>TRBD2|TRBJ2-1|-|TRBV7-3
TGTGCCAGCAGCTTAAGTCTTAGCGGGGGGGCATGGTTCTTC
CASSLSLSGGAWFF
>-|TRBJ1-1|-|TRBV19
TGTGCCAGTAGGGGCCAGGGACAATGGAACACTGAAGCTTTCTTT
CASRGQGQWNTEAFF
>-|TRBJ1-1|-|TRBV7-2
TGTGCCAGCAGCCGGCAGGGGTCTAACACTGAAGCTTTCTTT
CASSRQGSNTEAFF
>TRBD2|TRBJ2-1|-|TRBV2
TGTGCCAGCAGTGCCCGGCTAGCGGGGTACAATGAGCAGTTCTTC
CASSARLAGYNEQFF
>-|TRBJ2-7|-|TRBV9
TGTGCCAGCAGCGGCGGGTTCTCCTCCTACGAGCAGTACTTC
CASSGGFSSYEQYF
>TRBD2|TRBJ2-7|-|TRBV11-3
TGTGCCAGCAGCTTAGAGGGGACTAGCGGGAGAAGGGGCGACTACGAGCAGTACTTC
CASSLEGTSGRRGDYEQYF
>-|TRBJ1-5|-|TRBV18
TGTGCCAGCTCACCACGACTGGTCGACAGGTTTAGTAATCAGCCCCAGCATTTT
CASSPRLVDRFSNQPQHF
>TRBD1|TRBJ1-5|-|TRBV24-1
TGTGCCACCAGTGACCCTAGGACAGGTTCCAATCAGCCCCAGCATTTT
CATSDPRTGSNQPQHF
>-|TRBJ2-7|-|TRBV28
TGTGCCAGCAGTCTCTTTACCCAGGACATCCGCCGGGAGCAGTACTTC
CASSLFTQDIRREQYF
>-|TRBJ1-5|-|TRBV27
TGTGCCAGCAGTTCGGTGGGGGGGCAGCCCCAGCATTTT
CASSSVGGQPQHF
>-|TRBJ1-2|-|TRBV12-5
TGTGCTAGTGGTTTGGTACTATCCTATGGCTACACCTTC
CASGLVLSYGYTF
>-|TRBJ1-1|-|TRBV7-3
TGTGCCAGCAGCCTAGGGGGTAGGACTGAAGCTTTCTTT
CASSLGGRTEAFF
>TRBD1|TRBJ2-1|-|TRBV5-4
TGTGCCAGCAGCCCGTCCGGGACAGGTGTCAATGAGCAGTTCTTC
CASSPSGTGVNEQFF
>-|TRBJ2-7|once|TRBV7-8
TGTGCCAGCAGCTTAGCGAGGAGGGCTGATACCTACGAGCAGTACTTC
CASSLARRADTYEQYF
>-|TRBJ1-1|-|TRBV19
TGTGCCAGTAGTATGCGAGGGCCCACTGAAGCTTTCTTT
CASSMRGPTEAFF
>-|TRBJ2-7|-|TRBV5-1
TGCGCCAGCAGCCGGGAAACGGACAGTTCTACGTTCGAGCAGTACTTC
CASSRETDSSTFEQYF
>-|TRBJ1-1|-|TRBV19
TGTGCCAGTAGTTCCGGGAGGGCGAACACTGAAGCTTTCTTT
CASSSGRANTEAFF
>TRBD1|TRBJ1-2|once|TRBV15
TGTGCCACCAGCAGAGAGACAGGGATTCATGGCTACACCTTC
CATSRETGIHGYTF
>-|TRBJ1-2|-|TRBV10-3
TGTGCCATCAGTGGCCCAGGGAACTATGGCTACACCTTC
CAISGPGNYGYTF
>-|TRBJ2-3|-|TRBV30
TGTGCCTGGAGTGTGAATTGGGCAGCCTCTAGCACAGATACGCAGTATTTT
CAWSVNWAASSTDTQYF
>TRBD1|TRBJ1-2|-|TRBV5-4
TGTGCCAGCTCGGGACAGACAGCGGTGGGCTACACCTTC
CASSGQTAVGYTF